A single sample is the source of the 14 T cell receptor beta chains below, sequenced in a study of a mutant IDH1 vaccine in newly diagnosed glioma. The time point: baseline, week 1 (first vaccination visit). Treatment here: pre-vaccination baseline after standard-of-care therapy. This table comes from immunoSEQ multiplex PCR, and its TCRdb copy is limited to in-frame clones, with some not included. This table has about 50,000 clones, roughly 90% appearing once. Sequenced here: PBMCs, sampled from a glioma patient treated with radiotherapy, temozolomide or both. The receptors were sampled from a man aged 35 to 55 with glioma.

This clone occurred once. The chain has TRBV4-3 and TRBJ2-2; D is perhaps TRBD1 (6 bases). Germline CDR1 is LGHNA and CDR2 is YSLEER. The CDR3 spans 15 residues. Trimming left V 4 bases short and J 5 bases short, with 14 bases between. CDR3 in DNA: TGCGCCAGCAGCCCCCAGCCCAGGGGAACCGGGGAGCTGTTTTTT. This encodes CASSPQPRGTGELFF.

This chain connects TRBV4-3 to TRBJ2-7; 16 bases agree with TRBD2. CDR3 length: 18 residues. Looked up from germline, CDR1 is LGHNA and CDR2 is YSLEER. Unmatched junction bases numbered 11, after V lost 5 bases and J lost 4 bases. As DNA, the CDR3 is TGCGCCAGCAGCGAAGGATACCCGGGACTAGCGGGAGGGTACGAGCAGTACTTC. This codes for CASSEGYPGLAGGYEQYF.

A single count supports this clone. The rearrangement uses TRBV19 and TRBJ1-1, with TRBD1 as a possible D gene (6 bases). From germline, CDR1 is LNHDA and CDR2 SQIVND (reference sequence). The CDR3 totals 14 residues. V shed 4 bases and J shed 0 bases, with 9 bases lying between them. The CDR3 region has the DNA TGTGCCAGTAGTAAGGGACACCTGAACACTGAAGCTTTCTTT. Encoded protein: CASSKGHLNTEAFF. The whole variable domain, remainder taken from reference TRBV19 and TRBJ1-1, is DGGITQSPKYLFRKEGQNVTLSCEQNLNHDAMYWYRQDPGQGLRLIYYSQIVNDFQKGDIAEGYSVSREKKESFPLTVTSAQKNPTAFYLCASSKGHLNTEAFFGQGTRLTVV.

This clone was observed once. This chain joins TRBV7-2 and TRBJ2-2; 10 bases align to TRBD2. CDR3 length: 18 residues. Per germline, CDR1 SGHTA and CDR2 FQGNSA. J lost 4 bases, V lost 5 bases, and 13 bases had no gene match. The CDR3 sequence: CASSLIRLAGDITGELFF. The CDR3, as DNA: TGTGCCAGCAGCCTTATAAGGCTAGCGGGAGATATCACCGGGGAGCTGTTTTTT.

V and J are TRBV27 and TRBJ2-5, with 8 bases aligning to TRBD2. Germline V CDR1 and CDR2: MNHEY, SMNVEV (reference sequence). CDR3 size: 16 residues. The J segment lost 1 base and the V segment lost 2 bases, leaving 6 bases of the junction unmatched. CDR3 nucleotides: TGTGCCAGCAGTTTAAAGGGTAGCGGGACCCAAGAGACCCAGTACTTC. Its translation: CASSLKGSGTQETQYF.

The rearrangement uses TRBV7-9 and TRBJ2-1; 8 nucleotides match TRBD2. Germline values: CDR1 SEHNR, CDR2 FQNEAQ (reference sequence). Losses at the gene ends were 10 bases for V and 3 bases for J; bases not matched to a gene: 8. The CDR3 loop spans 14 amino acids. CDR3 sequence: CAIRSLAVYNEQFF. The CDR3 bases are TGTGCCATCCGATCACTAGCGGTCTACAATGAGCAGTTCTTC.

The rearrangement uses TRBV5-1 and TRBJ2-1; unclear D gene. Trimming shortened V by 3 bases and J by 6 bases, and 13 bases separated the two germline ends. The CDR3 length is 14 residues. Germline-derived CDR1 and CDR2 are SGHRS and YFSETQ. The chain's CDR3 is CASSYLRAFNEQFF. In nucleotides, the CDR3 is TGCGCCAGCAGCTACCTACGTGCGTTCAATGAGCAGTTCTTC.

This clone was seen just once. J is TRBJ2-4 and V is TRBV19; tentatively, D is TRBD1 (5 bases). Trimming cost V 4 bases and J 11 bases, with 21 bases left between them. CDR3 length: 15 amino acids. Germline V gene lookup returns CDR1 LNHDA and CDR2 SQIVND (reference sequence). The CDR3 bases are TGTGCCAGTAGTACCGACAGCGTAGGTTTTGGCCTTCAGTACTTC. This sequence encodes CASSTDSVGFGLQYF.

V gene TRBV5-1 combines with J gene TRBJ1-2; 7 bases agree with TRBD1. The CDR3 is 15 residues long. J gave up 8 bases and V 2 bases, and 12 bases lay outside the gene matches. Germline-derived CDR1 and CDR2 are SGHRS and YFSETQ. As DNA, the CDR3 is TGCGCCAGCAGCTTAGCCCACAGGGGAGCGCGGGGCTACACCTTC. Translation: CASSLAHRGARGYTF.

The chain links TRBV7-3 to TRBJ2-7; the D gene is possibly TRBD2 (5 bases). The germline CDR1 and CDR2 sequences are SGHTA and FQGTGA. The CDR3 runs to 13 residues. Trimming left V 5 bases short and J 7 bases short, with 15 bases between. The CDR3 is CASSPKMGGEQYF. The CDR3 DNA reads TGTGCCAGCAGCCCAAAGATGGGCGGGGAGCAGTACTTC.

J is TRBJ1-1 and V is TRBV21-1; no DNA check was done on the table's D call, TRBD1. TRBV21-1 is tagged as a pseudogene. This CDR3 has 16 amino acids. In nucleotides, the CDR3 is TGTGCCAGCAGCAAAAACAGGGGACGGGAGAACACTGAAGCTTTCTTT. Translation gives CASSKNRGRENTEAFF.

This chain links TRBV4-3 with TRBJ2-3, with a possible D match to TRBD2 (6 bases). CDR3 size: 18 residues. Trimming took off 0 bases at V and 0 bases at J, with 16 bases between the two ends. Germline CDR1 is LGHNA and CDR2 is YSLEER. The CDR3 DNA reads as TGCGCCAGCAGCCAAGAACTCGGCGGGATCGGGAGCACAGATACGCAGTATTTT. Translation gives CASSQELGGIGSTDTQYF.

J is TRBJ2-7 and V is TRBV10-3; no clear D gene. Trimming removed 3 bases at V and 2 bases at J, with 8 bases between. The length of the CDR3 is 13 residues. Germline V gene lookup returns CDR1 ENHRY and CDR2 SYGVKD. The CDR3 bases are TGTGCCATCAGTGATAGGTTAACCTACGAGCAGTACTTC. Translating it yields CAISDRLTYEQYF.

The rearrangement uses TRBV9 and TRBJ2-1; 10 bases are shared with TRBD2. There are 18 residues in the CDR3. CDR1 and CDR2 (germline): SGDLS, YYNGEE. Losses at the gene ends were 3 bases for V and 7 bases for J; bases not matched to a gene: 16. The CDR3 region is CASSDDTPGLASTNEQFF. The CDR3 region has the DNA TGTGCCAGCAGCGATGATACTCCGGGACTAGCGTCAACTAATGAGCAGTTCTTC.